The 19 T cell receptor beta chains reported below all come from one sample, sequenced in a study of Tregs in tolerant kidney transplant recipients. Sequencing used immunoSEQ multiplex PCR; TCRdb keeps in-frame clones, though not all of them. The sample carries some 50,000 clones, around nine tenths recorded once. Recipients received nonmyeloablative bone marrow transplants from related graft donors, with transient mixed chimerism. Material: CD8+ T cells from blood (PBMCs), obtained 12 months after the transplant. Receptor source: a human patient who received a combined kidney and bone marrow transplant. A share of the T cells may be of graft donor origin.

This clone was seen once. The genes are TRBV7-9 and TRBJ2-7, with no clear D. CDR3 length: 12 amino acids. V was cut by 5 bases and J by 6 bases, with 11 bases left in between. Germline V lookup: CDR1 SEHNR, CDR2 FQNEAQ (reference sequence). The CDR3 loop is CASSQDTSEQYF. As DNA, the CDR3 is TGTGCCAGCAGCCAAGACACATCCGAGCAGTACTTC.

The chain has TRBV9 and TRBJ2-2, with D unclear. V shed 2 bases and J shed 0 bases, with 2 bases lying between them. The CDR3 extends over 13 amino acids. Germline CDR1 SGDLS, CDR2 YYNGEE. CDR3 DNA: TGTGCCAGCAGCGTCACGAACACCGGGGAGCTGTTTTTT. It encodes CASSVTNTGELFF.

This clone appeared a single time. The chain uses TRBV11-2 and TRBJ2-7; maybe TRBD1 (6 bases). Looked up from germline, CDR1 is SGHAT and CDR2 is FQNNGV. The CDR3 has 13 residues. With 4 bases removed from V and 4 bases from J, the gap between germline ends came to 11 bases. The CDR3 is CASSSGGGYEQYF. In DNA, the CDR3 is TGTGCCAGCAGCTCTGGGGGCGGGTACGAGCAGTACTTC.

The gene calls are TRBV4-3 and TRBJ1-5, with D unresolved. This CDR3 has 13 amino acids. Trimming left V 0 bases short and J 7 bases short, with 7 bases between. CDR1 and CDR2 from the germline V gene are LGHNA and YSLEER. As DNA, the CDR3 is TGCGCCAGCAGCCAAGATTACAGCCAGCCCCAGCATTTT. Translation gives CASSQDYSQPQHF.

V gene TRBV18 combines with J gene TRBJ1-4; D is undetermined. CDR1 KGHSH and CDR2 LQKENI come from the germline V gene. V lost 5 bases and J 0 bases, leaving 13 bases between the germline ends. The CDR3 spans 16 residues. CDR3 sequence (DNA): TGTGCCAGCTCAAAAAGTCAGGCGACAACTAATGAAAAACTGTTTTTT. It codes for CASSKSQATTNEKLFF.

This chain uses TRBV29-1 with TRBJ2-7; 7 bases are a match to TRBD1. The CDR3 totals 13 residues. Germline V gene lookup returns CDR1 SQVTM and CDR2 ANQGSEA. J was trimmed by 3 bases and V by 6 bases; bases with no gene match: 8. The CDR3 nucleotides are TGCAGCGTGCAACAAGGGACAGTCTACGAGCAGTACTTC. Protein: CSVQQGTVYEQYF.

The V gene is TRBV4-3, the J gene TRBJ1-1; D not resolved. Trimming removed 0 bases at V and 2 bases at J, with 4 bases between. Germline CDR1 LGHNA, CDR2 YSLEER. CDR3 length: 13 residues. CDR3: CASSQDPNTEAFF. The CDR3 DNA reads as TGCGCCAGCAGCCAAGACCCAAACACTGAAGCTTTCTTT.

This chain links TRBV4-3 with TRBJ1-2, with D tentatively TRBD1 (5 bases). CDR3 length equals 15 residues. Trimming took 0 bases from V and 3 from J, leaving 11 bases between them. From germline, CDR1 is LGHNA and CDR2 YSLEER. CDR3 in amino acids: CASSQDWGRDYGYTF. CDR3 DNA: TGCGCCAGCAGCCAAGATTGGGGGAGGGACTATGGCTACACCTTC.

This sequence joins TRBV10-2 and TRBJ2-7; 12 positions match TRBD2. Per the germline V gene, CDR1 is WSHSY and CDR2 is SAAADI. With 6 bases clipped from V and 3 bases from J, the junction kept 0 bases outside the gene matches. This CDR3 is 13 amino acids long. CDR3 sequence (DNA): TGCGCCAGCAGACTAGCGGGAGGCTACGAGCAGTACTTC. It specifies CASRLAGGYEQYF.

The J gene is TRBJ2-3, the V gene TRBV5-6; tentative D call: TRBD1 (6 bases). The CDR3 runs 15 residues. Germline V lookup: CDR1 SGHDT, CDR2 YYEEEE. Trimming removed 4 bases at V and 2 bases at J, with 14 bases between. The CDR3: CASSHVGANTDTQYF. The CDR3 bases are TGTGCCAGCAGCCACGTGGGGGCGAACACAGATACGCAGTATTTT.

The CDR3 DNA reads as TGTGCCAGCAGCTTTAGCGGGATCCTCTCCAATGAGCAGTTCTTC. The encoded protein is CASSFSGILSNEQFF. The rearrangement joins TRBV28 to TRBJ2-1, with TRBD2 matching over 8 bases. CDR1 and CDR2 (germline): MDHEN, SYDVKM. Trimming cost V 6 bases and J 6 bases; bases outside gene matches: 10. The CDR3 loop spans 15 amino acids.

The rearrangement uses TRBV6-4 and TRBJ2-1; 11 bases map to TRBD1. Germline V gives CDR1 MRHNA, CDR2 SNTAGT. The J segment lost 5 bases and the V segment lost 3 bases, leaving 3 bases of the junction unmatched. CDR3 size: 15 residues. The CDR3 region has the DNA TGTGCCAGCAGTGAGGGGACAGGGGGTGACAATGAGCAGTTCTTC. Translating gives CASSEGTGGDNEQFF.

Of note for this clone: Different DNA sequences within this sample yield the same CDR3. This sequence joins TRBV11-3 and TRBJ2-7; 7 bases align to TRBD1. CDR3 length equals 14 residues. The junction had 6 bases not matched to a gene; V was cut back by 5 bases and J by 2 bases. The V gene's germline CDR1 is SGHNT and CDR2 YENEEA. This CDR3 is CASSNRDRPYEQYF. The CDR3 region has the DNA TGTGCCAGCAGCAACCGGGACAGACCCTACGAGCAGTACTTC. Full variable domain (remainder filled in from reference TRBV11-3 and TRBJ2-7): EAGVVQSPRYKIIEKKQPVAFWCNPISGHNTLYWYLQNLGQGPELLIRYENEEAVDDSQLPKDRFSAERLKGVDSTLKIQPAELGDSAVYLCASSNRDRPYEQYFGPGTRLTVT.

The DNA of the CDR3 is TGCGCCAGCAGCCAAAACCGGGACAGGGGTTACGAGCAGTACTTC. Protein: CASSQNRDRGYEQYF. This chain uses TRBV4-3 with TRBJ2-5, with 10 bases lining up with TRBD1. The DNA end favors TRBJ2-7, so the J call may be wrong. The CDR3 consists of 15 residues. The germline V gene encodes CDR1 LGHNA and CDR2 YSLEER.

V and J are TRBV19 and TRBJ2-3, with 11 bases identical to TRBD1. Germline lookup yields CDR1 LNHDA and CDR2 SQIVND (reference sequence). The CDR3 is made up of 15 amino acids. After removal of 3 bases from V and 1 base from J, the junction contained 0 bases not matched to a gene. CDR3 loop: CASSMGQGGTDTQYF. Here the CDR3 DNA reads TGTGCCAGTAGTATGGGACAGGGGGGCACAGATACGCAGTATTTT.

The chain is built from TRBV9 and TRBJ2-2; TRBD1 aligns across 7 bases. Trimming at V came to 7 bases and at J to 4 bases, leaving 7 bases not matched to a gene. This CDR3 is built from 14 residues. The germline gives CDR1 SGDLS, CDR2 YYNGEE. This chain's CDR3 is CASVPGQSTGELFF. CDR3 in DNA: TGTGCCAGCGTGCCGGGACAGAGCACCGGGGAGCTGTTTTTT.

The V gene is TRBV9, the J gene TRBJ2-7; D uncertain. CDR1 is SGDLS and CDR2 is YYNGEE in the germline V gene. The CDR3 length is 15 residues. The V end lost 2 bases, the J end lost 1 base, and 13 bases lay between the germline ends. In nucleotides, the CDR3 is TGTGCCAGCAGCGTCGACACCGGTACTTCCTACGAGCAGTACTTC. It translates to CASSVDTGTSYEQYF. The full variable domain, in which reference TRBV9 and TRBJ2-7 provide the parts outside the CDR3, is DSGVTQTPKHLITATGQRVTLRCSPRSGDLSVYWYQQSLDQGLQFLIQYYNGEERAKGNILERFSAQQFPDLHSELNLSSLELGDSALYFCASSVDTGTSYEQYFGPGTRLTVT.

This clone showed up just once. The rearrangement links TRBV5-4 to TRBJ2-1, with D possibly TRBD2 on 8 matching bases. Trimming took 4 bases from V and 4 from J, leaving 27 bases between them. This CDR3 has 19 residues. Germline assignment: CDR1 SGHNT and CDR2 YYREEE (reference sequence). The CDR3 DNA reads as TGTGCCAGCAGCCTATTCGGGAGGGGACGGGACAGATTATACAATGAGCAGTTCTTC. Amino acids: CASSLFGRGRDRLYNEQFF.

This clone was detected once. This chain joins TRBV28 and TRBJ2-2; TRBD2 matches 15 bases. The CDR3 is made up of 17 amino acids. CDR1 and CDR2 (germline): MDHEN, SYDVKM. The V and J ends lost 8 bases and 4 bases, in that order; junction bases with no gene match: 8. The CDR3 is CASAWGLAGGPTGELFF. DNA of the CDR3: TGTGCCAGCGCCTGGGGACTAGCGGGGGGCCCCACCGGGGAGCTGTTTTTT.